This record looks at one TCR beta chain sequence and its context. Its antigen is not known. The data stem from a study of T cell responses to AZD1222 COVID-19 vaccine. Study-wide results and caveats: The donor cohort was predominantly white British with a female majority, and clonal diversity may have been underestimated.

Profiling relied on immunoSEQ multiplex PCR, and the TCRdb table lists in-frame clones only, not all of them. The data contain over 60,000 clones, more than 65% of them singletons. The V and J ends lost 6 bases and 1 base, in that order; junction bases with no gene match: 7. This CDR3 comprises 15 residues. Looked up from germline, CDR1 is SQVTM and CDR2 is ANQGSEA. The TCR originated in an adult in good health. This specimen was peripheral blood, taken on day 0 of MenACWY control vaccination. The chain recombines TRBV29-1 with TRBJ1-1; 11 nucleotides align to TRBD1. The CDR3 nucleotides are TGCAGCGTGGTTGGACAGGGGGCTCGGAACACTGAAGCTTTCTTT. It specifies CSVVGQGARNTEAFF.